These 28 T cell receptor beta chains were sequenced from one sample in a study of early T cells in non-severe SARS-CoV-2 infection. A single record per CDR3 protein comes from TCRdb applying MiXCR to the 5' RACE reads. The table includes tens of thousands of distinct CDR3 sequences, about 5.6% detected once. Sequencing was carried out using whole blood. These receptors were taken from an adult who was a healthcare worker with PCR-confirmed SARS-CoV-2 infection or an uninfected control (not recorded which).

This clonotype came up a few times. The chain couples TRBV4-1 to TRBJ2-2; D gene unclear. This CDR3 is 13 amino acids long. V was pared by 4 bases and J by 6 bases, with 9 bases between. From germline, CDR1 is MGHRA and CDR2 YSYEKL. CDR3 residues: CASSRPRAGELFF. The CDR3 coding sequence is TGCGCCAGCAGCCGCCCTAGGGCCGGGGAGCTGTTTTTT.

This clonotype was counted only a few times. The rearrangement links TRBV6-6 to TRBJ1-6; D unclear. Germline V gene lookup returns CDR1 MNHNY and CDR2 SVGAGI (reference sequence). The CDR3 extends over 13 amino acids. Trimming took 3 bases from V and 8 from J, leaving 8 bases between them. CDR3 in amino acids: CASSYEGYSPLHF. DNA for the CDR3: TGTGCCAGCAGTTATGAGGGATATTCACCCCTCCACTTT.

In this sample, this clonotype turned up many times. The chain uses TRBV7-9 and TRBJ1-2; D is possibly TRBD1 (5 bases). The V gene lost 4 bases and the J gene lost 4 bases, with 13 bases spanning the gap. The germline V gene encodes CDR1 SEHNR and CDR2 FQNEAQ (reference sequence). This CDR3 has 14 residues. Here the CDR3 DNA reads TGTGCCAGCAGCTCTAGCGCCGGGACCTATGGCTACACCTTC. Its translation is CASSSSAGTYGYTF.

This clonotype was observed at least ten times. CDR3 in amino acids: CASSIRISGSDTQYF. The CDR3 DNA is TGTGCCAGCAGCATCCGGATAAGCGGGAGTGATACGCAGTATTTT. This chain links TRBV5-4 with TRBJ2-3; 8 bases map to TRBD2. V dropped 4 bases and J dropped 6; count of bases not matched to a gene: 10. Germline CDR1 and CDR2: SGHNT and YYREEE (reference sequence). The CDR3 is made up of 15 amino acids.

This clonotype has ten or more counts. This rearrangement joins TRBV2 to TRBJ1-5; 8 bases are shared with TRBD1. The CDR3 is 15 residues long. V trimming: 4 bases; J trimming: 4 bases; junction bases outside the gene matches: 6. The V gene's germline CDR1 is SNHLY and CDR2 FYNNEI. The CDR3 nucleotides read TGTGCCAGCAGTGGGGGACAGGCCACGAATCAGCCCCAGCATTTT. Translation: CASSGGQATNQPQHF.

This clonotype was seen more than once but under ten times. The chain has TRBV10-3 and TRBJ2-1, with 10 bases lining up with TRBD2. V was clipped by 6 bases and J by 6 bases; unmatched bases: 8. The CDR3 loop spans 15 amino acids. Germline values: CDR1 ENHRY, CDR2 SYGVKD. CDR3 DNA: TGTGCCATCAGGGACATAGCGGGAGGAACCAATGAGCAGTTCTTC. Amino acid sequence: CAIRDIAGGTNEQFF.

This clonotype appeared many times. V usage is TRBV6-1 and J usage is TRBJ1-1; D uncertain. Germline V gives CDR1 MNHNS, CDR2 SASEGT. This CDR3 is built from 14 residues. V was cut by 4 bases and J by 1 base, with 10 bases left in between. Here the CDR3 reads CASSGSLGNTEAFF. Written as DNA, the CDR3 is TGTGCCAGCAGTGGATCCTTAGGGAACACTGAAGCTTTCTTT.

This clonotype was counted many times. This rearrangement joins TRBV5-1 to TRBJ2-6; D is unclear. V dropped 0 bases and J dropped 2 bases, with 3 bases sitting between them. This CDR3 region has 14 residues. Germline loops: CDR1 SGHRS, CDR2 YFSETQ. The CDR3 reads CASSLGAGANVLTF. The CDR3, as DNA: TGCGCCAGCAGCTTGGGCGCTGGGGCCAACGTCCTGACTTTC.

This clonotype was detected many times. The V gene is TRBV19, the J gene TRBJ1-1, with D perhaps TRBD1 (6 bases). V was clipped by 9 bases and J by 4 bases, with 15 bases between them. This CDR3 region has 13 residues. Per the germline V gene, CDR1 is LNHDA and CDR2 is SQIVND (reference sequence). CDR3 DNA: TGTGCCAGCAGACAGGCGGGAGGCACTGAAGCTTTCTTT. It is translated as CASRQAGGTEAFF.

This clonotype has only a few counts. The gene calls are TRBV14 and TRBJ2-7; TRBD1 matches at 12 bases. Germline V gene sequence: CDR1 SGHDN, CDR2 FVKESK. V lost 4 bases to trimming and J lost 5 bases; unmatched junction nucleotides: 9. The CDR3 runs 16 residues. The CDR3 nucleotides are TGTGCCAGCAGCCTAAATTCCGGGACAGGGGGCAACGAGCAGTACTTC. Translation gives CASSLNSGTGGNEQYF.

This clonotype was seen at least ten times. V is TRBV4-3 and J is TRBJ1-6; D is ambiguous. The ends were cut back, 0 bases at V and 13 bases at J, with 10 bases in the middle. The CDR3 contains 13 residues. The V gene's germline CDR1 is LGHNA and CDR2 YSLEER. The CDR3 here is CASSQEDGSPLHF. In nucleotides, the CDR3 is TGCGCCAGCAGCCAAGAGGACGGCAGCCCCCTCCACTTT.

The table lists this clonotype with a count of one. Given a much more abundant clone one base away, this may be a read error. The CDR3 nucleotides are TGCAGCGGATTGAACACCGGGGAGCTGTTTTTT. This codes for CSGLNTGELFF. The chain combines TRBV29-1 with TRBJ2-2; D is ambiguous. Germline-derived CDR1 and CDR2 are SQVTM and ANQGSEA. This CDR3 spans 11 amino acids. The V end lost 7 bases, the J end lost 1 base, and 4 bases lay between the germline ends.

This clonotype came up many times. The chain uses TRBV27 and TRBJ1-1, with unresolved D. V shed 1 base and J shed 7 bases, with 16 bases lying between them. The CDR3 has 15 amino acids. Per the germline V gene, CDR1 is MNHEY and CDR2 is SMNVEV (reference sequence). This CDR3 is CASSLYLGAQGEAFF. In DNA form, the CDR3 reads TGTGCCAGCAGTTTATACCTCGGAGCCCAAGGTGAAGCTTTCTTT.

This clonotype was counted many times. The chain is built from TRBV20-1 and TRBJ2-1; no firm D call. Trimming cost V 3 bases and J 5 bases, with 5 bases left between them. Germline V gives CDR1 DFQATT, CDR2 SNEGSKA (reference sequence). CDR3 length: 11 residues. CDR3 sequence (DNA): TGCAGTGCTAGTTCCGACAATGAGCAGTTCTTC. Residues: CSASSDNEQFF.

The table lists this clonotype with a few counts. The rearrangement links TRBV29-1 to TRBJ1-6; the D is unclear. CDR1 is SQVTM and CDR2 is ANQGSEA in the germline V gene. There are 14 residues in the CDR3. V lost 2 bases and J lost 7, with 12 bases in between. CDR3 sequence (DNA): TGCAGCGTTGAACCAGCGTTTAGGAATTCACCCCTCCACTTT. Translated, it gives CSVEPAFRNSPLHF.

This clonotype was counted a few times. This sequence joins TRBV7-9 and TRBJ1-1; D perhaps matches TRBD1 (5 bases). Between the trimmed V and J ends, which lost 7 bases and 4 bases, there was a span of 13 bases. The CDR3 has 13 residues. Germline assignment: CDR1 SEHNR and CDR2 FQNEAQ (reference sequence). In nucleotides, the CDR3 is TGTGCCAGCACCTGGGGGTTGGGCACTGAAGCTTTCTTT. Translated, it gives CASTWGLGTEAFF. The full variable domain, in which reference TRBV7-9 and TRBJ1-1 provide the parts outside the CDR3, is DTGVSQNPRHKITKRGQNVTFRCDPISEHNRLYWYRQTLGQGPEFLTYFQNEAQLEKSRLLSDRFSAERPKGSFSTLEIQRTEQGDSAMYLCASTWGLGTEAFFGQGTRLTVV.

At least ten counts were recorded for this clonotype. The chain has TRBV5-1 and TRBJ2-3; D is unresolved. This CDR3 contains 14 residues. V lost 9 bases and J lost 8, with 22 bases in between. Germline V gives CDR1 SGHRS, CDR2 YFSETQ. The CDR3 DNA sequence: TGCGCCACGACGTCAGGTATCGGGCGGCTTACGCAGTATTTT. Encoded protein: CATTSGIGRLTQYF.

This clonotype was counted at least ten times. The chain carries TRBV20-1 and TRBJ1-4, with TRBD1 matching over 9 bases. With V trimmed by 6 bases and J by 4 bases, 12 bases remained unmatched. The CDR3 spans 16 residues. Germline V gene data show CDR1 as DFQATT and CDR2 as SNEGSKA (reference sequence). The CDR3 DNA reads TGCAGTGCCACCCCTCCCTGGGGACAGGGTAATGAAAAACTGTTTTTT. This gives the protein CSATPPWGQGNEKLFF.

This clonotype was seen more than once but under ten times. The chain is built from TRBV24-1 and TRBJ2-7, with D hard to call. The germline gives CDR1 KGHDR, CDR2 SFDVKD. The CDR3 has 12 amino acids. V gave up 7 bases and J gave up 0 bases, with 6 bases separating them. CDR3 residues: CATRRNSYEQYF. Written as DNA, the CDR3 is TGTGCCACCAGACGGAACTCCTACGAGCAGTACTTC.

The table lists this clonotype with many counts. The chain recombines TRBV5-1 with TRBJ1-2; 9 bases agree with TRBD1. The CDR3 length is 13 residues. The J segment lost 4 bases and the V segment lost 4 bases, leaving 2 bases of the junction unmatched. CDR1 is SGHRS, CDR2 YFSETQ, per germline. CDR3 sequence (DNA): TGCGCCAGCAGCCTGGACAGGGGCTATGGCTACACCTTC. As protein: CASSLDRGYGYTF.

In its sample, this clonotype was seen a few times. The J gene is TRBJ2-2, the V gene TRBV7-3, with D hard to call. This CDR3 contains 17 residues. Germline lookup yields CDR1 SGHTA and CDR2 FQGTGA. V lost 5 bases to trimming and J lost 3 bases, with 19 bases between them. The CDR3 sequence is CASSPHAGQVHTGELFF. The CDR3 region has the DNA TGTGCCAGCAGCCCCCACGCCGGCCAGGTGCACACCGGGGAGCTGTTTTTT.

This clonotype was recorded many times. This sequence joins TRBV30 and TRBJ1-1; a possible D gene is TRBD1 (5 bases). Trimming took off 1 base at V and 0 bases at J, with 12 bases between the two ends. This CDR3 has 15 residues. Germline assignment: CDR1 GTSNPN and CDR2 SVGIG (reference sequence). CDR3 in amino acids: CAWSGGGNVNTEAFF. Here the CDR3 DNA reads TGTGCCTGGAGTGGCGGGGGAAACGTGAACACTGAAGCTTTCTTT. Filled out from reference TRBV30 and TRBJ1-1, the complete variable domain reads SQTIHQWPATLVQPVGSPLSLECTVEGTSNPNLYWYRQAAGRGLQLLFYSVGIGQISSEVPQNLSASRPQDRQFILSSKKLLLSDSGFYLCAWSGGGNVNTEAFFGQGTRLTVV.

The table lists this clonotype with many counts. The genes are TRBV7-9 and TRBJ2-3; 8 bases line up with TRBD1. CDR3 length equals 14 residues. The germline CDR1 and CDR2 sequences are SEHNR and FQNEAQ (reference sequence). Trimming took 7 bases from V and 0 from J; bases not matched to a gene: 3. The DNA of the CDR3 is TGTGCCAGCAACGACAGGGGAAGCACAGATACGCAGTATTTT. It specifies CASNDRGSTDTQYF.

This clonotype occurred a few times. The rearrangement uses TRBV27 and TRBJ2-7, with a weak D call TRBD1 (5 bases). The CDR3 has 15 residues. The V end was cut by 0 bases, the J end by 2 bases, with 11 bases between. Germline V gives CDR1 MNHEY, CDR2 SMNVEV (reference sequence). CDR3 bases: TGTGCCAGCAGTTTATCGGTGGGCAGGGCCTACGAGCAGTACTTC. It encodes CASSLSVGRAYEQYF.

This clonotype was seen at least ten times. CDR3 DNA sequence: TGTGCCAGCAGCGTAGCTCAGAACTGGTTACCCGGGGAGCTGTTTTTT. Translated, it gives CASSVAQNWLPGELFF. V is TRBV9 and J is TRBJ2-2; D gene ambiguous. The V gene lost 0 bases and the J gene lost 6 bases, with 15 bases spanning the gap. Germline loops: CDR1 SGDLS, CDR2 YYNGEE. This CDR3 comprises 16 residues. Combining the CDR3 with reference TRBV9 and TRBJ2-2 gives the whole variable domain DSGVTQTPKHLITATGQRVTLRCSPRSGDLSVYWYQQSLDQGLQFLIQYYNGEERAKGNILERFSAQQFPDLHSELNLSSLELGDSALYFCASSVAQNWLPGELFFGEGSRLTVL.

V and J are TRBV20-1 and TRBJ2-7, with D perhaps matching TRBD2 (6 bases). V was shortened by 7 bases and J by 1 base, with 14 bases between the two germline ends. Germline lookup yields CDR1 DFQATT and CDR2 SNEGSKA (reference sequence). This CDR3 is 13 amino acids long. The CDR3 reads CSVRKRGSYEQYF. In DNA form, the CDR3 reads TGCAGTGTTCGGAAACGGGGGTCCTACGAGCAGTACTTC.

This clonotype occurred many times. The gene calls are TRBV7-9 and TRBJ2-3; D unresolved. The CDR3 runs to 15 residues. Per the germline V gene, CDR1 is SEHNR and CDR2 is FQNEAQ (reference sequence). Trimming shortened V by 2 bases and J by 2 bases, and 11 bases separated the two germline ends. The CDR3 region is CASSLSPSLTDTQYF. CDR3 DNA sequence: TGTGCCAGCAGCTTATCCCCCTCCCTCACAGATACGCAGTATTTT.

This clonotype was seen a few times. The chain has TRBV7-9 and TRBJ2-1; D is uncertain. CDR3 length: 13 amino acids. V was clipped by 2 bases and J by 8 bases, with 10 bases between them. Germline V lookup: CDR1 SEHNR, CDR2 FQNEAQ (reference sequence). The CDR3 loop is CASSLQVNDEQFF. The CDR3 DNA sequence: TGTGCCAGCAGCTTACAGGTTAACGATGAGCAGTTCTTC.